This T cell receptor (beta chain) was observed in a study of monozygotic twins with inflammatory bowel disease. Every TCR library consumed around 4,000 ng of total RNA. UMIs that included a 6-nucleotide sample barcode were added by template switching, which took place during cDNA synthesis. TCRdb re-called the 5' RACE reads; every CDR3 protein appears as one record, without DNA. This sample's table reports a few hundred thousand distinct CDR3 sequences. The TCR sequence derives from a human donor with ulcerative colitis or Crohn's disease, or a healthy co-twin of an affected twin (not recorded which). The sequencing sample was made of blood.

The chain's CDR3 is CASSLFDKGTEAFF. The rearrangement uses TRBV3-1 and TRBJ1-1; the TCRdb call, TRBD1, lacks DNA for checking. This CDR3 comprises 14 residues. Germline CDR1 and CDR2: LGHDT and YNNKEL (reference sequence). The whole variable domain, filled in from reference TRBV3-1 and TRBJ1-1, reads DTAVSQTPKYLVTQMGNDKSIKCEQNLGHDTMYWYKQDSKKFLKIMFSYNNKELIINETVPNRFSPKSPDKAHLNLHINSLELGDSAVYFCASSLFDKGTEAFFGQGTRLTVV.